A single sample is the source of the 22 T cell receptor beta chains below, sequenced in a study of Graves' ophthalmopathy and Graves' hyperthyroidism. Investigators amplified TCR beta CDR3 regions from RNA transcripts. RT-PCR with HTBI primers came first, then second-round multiplex PCR. MiXCR, run by TCRdb on the multiplex PCR reads, gives a single entry per CDR3 protein. Among a few hundred thousand distinct CDR3 sequences listed, around a fifth were seen once. Sequencing was carried out using peripheral blood. The receptors here all came from a woman aged 45-65 years with Graves' ophthalmopathy.

This clonotype was picked up many times. The chain uses TRBV24-1 and TRBJ2-1, with TRBD2 identical over 11 bases. CDR3 length: 16 amino acids. CDR1 and CDR2 (germline): KGHDR, SFDVKD. The J segment lost 5 bases and the V segment lost 4 bases, leaving 6 bases of the junction unmatched. CDR3 residues: CATSDPGLAVHNEQFF. CDR3 in DNA: TGTGCCACCAGTGACCCGGGACTAGCGGTACACAATGAGCAGTTCTTC.

This clonotype was recorded at least ten times. The J gene is TRBJ2-7, the V gene TRBV7-2; D gene uncertain. Germline lookup yields CDR1 SGHTA and CDR2 FQGNSA. The CDR3 extends over 13 amino acids. Trimming stripped 1 base from V and 3 bases from J, with 7 bases between. Here the CDR3 reads CASSLEAFYEQYF. The CDR3 DNA reads as TGTGCCAGCAGCTTAGAGGCATTCTACGAGCAGTACTTC.

At least ten counts were recorded for this clonotype. This chain links TRBV7-3 with TRBJ2-5; 9 bases are shared with TRBD2. J lost 5 bases, V lost 4 bases, and 8 bases had no gene match. CDR3 length: 15 residues. CDR1 and CDR2 from the germline V gene are SGHTA and FQGTGA. CDR3 amino acids: CASSSLAGATETQYF. The CDR3, as DNA: TGTGCCAGCAGCTCGTTAGCGGGAGCGACTGAGACCCAGTACTTC.

This clonotype was picked up a small number of times. The V and J genes are TRBV18 and TRBJ2-5; 8 positions agree with TRBD1. This CDR3 region has 15 residues. J lost 0 bases, V lost 5 bases, and 5 bases had no gene match. Germline V gene lookup returns CDR1 KGHSH and CDR2 LQKENI. The CDR3 region has the DNA TGTGCCAGCTCAACGGGACAGGCCAACCAAGAGACCCAGTACTTC. It yields the protein CASSTGQANQETQYF.

This clonotype occurred many times. The rearrangement uses TRBV27 and TRBJ2-7; 11 bases match TRBD2. Germline CDR1 reads MNHEY; CDR2 reads SMNVEV (reference sequence). The CDR3 runs to 14 residues. The V and J ends lost 3 bases and 2 bases, in that order; junction bases with no gene match: 0. The CDR3 reads CASSFSGRAYEQYF. CDR3 bases: TGTGCCAGCAGTTTTAGCGGGAGGGCCTACGAGCAGTACTTC.

This clonotype was recorded many times. The rearrangement links TRBV19 to TRBJ2-7, with 8 bases fitting TRBD1. Trimming removed 1 base from V and 7 bases from J; junction bases left unmatched: 6. Germline V gene lookup returns CDR1 LNHDA and CDR2 SQIVND (reference sequence). This CDR3 is 14 amino acids long. This CDR3 reads CASSIGTGSAEQYF. CDR3 in DNA: TGTGCCAGTAGTATAGGGACAGGGAGCGCGGAGCAGTACTTC. The full variable domain, in which reference TRBV19 and TRBJ2-7 provide the parts outside the CDR3, is DGGITQSPKYLFRKEGQNVTLSCEQNLNHDAMYWYRQDPGQGLRLIYYSQIVNDFQKGDIAEGYSVSREKKESFPLTVTSAQKNPTAFYLCASSIGTGSAEQYFGPGTRLTVT.

This clonotype was recorded many times. The chain carries TRBV12-3 or TRBV12-4 and TRBJ2-7; the D gene is possibly TRBD2 (5 bases). The CDR3 covers 12 residues. Trimming left V 4 bases short and J 6 bases short, with 10 bases between. The CDR3 reads CASSSVGVEQYF. The CDR3 coding sequence is TGTGCCAGCAGTTCGGTCGGGGTCGAGCAGTACTTC.

This clonotype was seen repeatedly, ten times or more. The chain couples TRBV12-3 or TRBV12-4 to TRBJ2-7, with a tentative D call TRBD2 (6 bases). This CDR3 has 13 residues. The ends were cut back, 6 bases at V and 0 bases at J, with 9 bases in the middle. The CDR3 nucleotides are TGTGCCAGCAGCTCGGGACTCTCCTACGAGCAGTACTTC. The encoded protein is CASSSGLSYEQYF.

V and J are TRBV11-2 and TRBJ2-3; D is perhaps TRBD1 (8 bases). Trimming took 5 bases from V and 3 from J, leaving 15 bases between them. CDR1 is SGHAT and CDR2 is FQNNGV in the germline V gene. The CDR3 runs 15 residues. The DNA for the CDR3 is TGTGCCAGCAGCCGGACAGGGAGGGAGACAGATACGCAGTATTTT. This translates into CASSRTGRETDTQYF.

This clonotype was observed a few times. The gene calls are TRBV20-1 and TRBJ1-1; D might be TRBD1 (5 bases). Trimming shortened V by 1 base and J by 2 bases, and 11 bases separated the two germline ends. This CDR3 region has 14 residues. Looked up from germline, CDR1 is DFQATT and CDR2 is SNEGSKA (reference sequence). The CDR3 region has the DNA TGCAGTGCTAGAGTCGACCGGGACAACACTGAAGCTTTCTTT. Amino acids: CSARVDRDNTEAFF.

With regard to this clonotype: It is unclear where the CDR3 begins or ends on the DNA, so no DNA is shown, and the CDR3 is as TCRdb lists it. The chain couples TRBV12-3 or TRBV12-4 to TRBJ2-7; the D call of TRBD1 is as the table states it, not checked on the DNA. Including both end residues, the CDR3 is 14 amino acids long. Here the CDR3 reads CASSFVGSGAFQYF.

This clonotype was seen at least ten times. The genes are TRBV28 and TRBJ2-7; TRBD1 aligns across 7 bases. Trimming took 6 bases from V and 2 from J; bases not matched to a gene: 7. The CDR3 runs 14 residues. The V gene's germline CDR1 is MDHEN and CDR2 SYDVKM. CDR3 coding DNA: TGTGCCAGCAGGGACAGGAGATTCGCCTACGAGCAGTACTTC. This sequence encodes CASRDRRFAYEQYF.

This clonotype was seen more than once but under ten times. The DNA for the CDR3 is TGCAGTGCTAGAGGGGGGCAGAAAGCTAACTATGGCTACACCTTC. It yields the protein CSARGGQKANYGYTF. The chain joins TRBV20-1 to TRBJ1-2, with TRBD1 as a possible D gene (6 bases). Trimming removed 1 base at V and 0 bases at J, with 12 bases between. Germline CDR1 reads DFQATT; CDR2 reads SNEGSKA (reference sequence). The CDR3 is 15 amino acids.

This clonotype was detected ten times or more. The V gene is TRBV28, the J gene TRBJ2-7; 8 bases map to TRBD2. The CDR3 length is 13 residues. V was clipped by 9 bases and J by 4 bases; unmatched bases: 8. The germline CDR1 and CDR2 sequences are MDHEN and SYDVKM. The CDR3 nucleotides read TGTGCCAGTACCCCCGGGACTAGGTACGAGCAGTACTTC. This gives the protein CASTPGTRYEQYF.

This clonotype was counted ten times or more. This clone may be a read error of a much larger clone one base away. The chain couples TRBV2 to TRBJ2-5; D is possibly TRBD2 (5 bases). V lost 7 bases to trimming and J lost 1 base, with 10 bases between them. Germline V gene sequence: CDR1 SNHLY, CDR2 FYNNEI. This CDR3 spans 13 amino acids. CDR3 loop: CASKRSLQETQYF. The CDR3 nucleotides read TGTGCCAGCAAGCGGAGCCTCCAAGAGACCCAGTACTTC. Looking up the rest from reference TRBV2 and TRBJ2-5 gives the full variable domain: EPEVTQTPSHQVTQMGQEVILRCVPISNHLYFYWYRQILGQKVEFLVSFYNNEISEKSEIFDDQFSVERPDGSNFTLKIRSTKLEDSAMYFCASKRSLQETQYFGPGTRLLVL.

This clonotype was seen many times. The chain recombines TRBV28 with TRBJ1-5, with a possible D match to TRBD1 (5 bases). The CDR3 length is 14 residues. Germline CDR1 MDHEN, CDR2 SYDVKM. V lost 3 bases to trimming and J lost 9 bases, with 15 bases between them. CDR3 residues: CASSFGGGVWPQHF. The CDR3 nucleotides read TGTGCCAGCAGTTTTGGCGGGGGGGTGTGGCCCCAGCATTTT.

This clonotype appeared many times. V usage is TRBV5-1 and J usage is TRBJ2-7; tentative D call: TRBD1 (6 bases). V was pared by 4 bases and J by 7 bases, with 15 bases between. The CDR3 totals 13 residues. Germline V gene data show CDR1 as SGHRS and CDR2 as YFSETQ. The CDR3 region has the DNA TGCGCCAGCAGCGCCCAGGGGACGAGTGAGCAGTACTTC. Its protein product is CASSAQGTSEQYF. The full variable domain, with the rest looked up from reference TRBV5-1 and TRBJ2-7, is KAGVTQTPRYLIKTRGQQVTLSCSPISGHRSVSWYQQTPGQGLQFLFEYFSETQRNKGNFPGRFSGRQFSNSRSEMNVSTLELGDSALYLCASSAQGTSEQYFGPGTRLTVT.

This clonotype was counted many times. The J gene is TRBJ2-5, the V gene TRBV20-1, with 10 bases that match TRBD2. V shed 2 bases and J 4 bases; nucleotides not matched to a gene: 7. This CDR3 is 15 amino acids long. Per the germline V gene, CDR1 is DFQATT and CDR2 is SNEGSKA (reference sequence). Written as DNA, the CDR3 is TGCAGTGCTAGATCAGGGACTAGCGTGGGAGAGACCCAGTACTTC. The encoded protein is CSARSGTSVGETQYF.

This clonotype was observed at least ten times. This chain joins TRBV6-5 and TRBJ2-5, with 14 nucleotides matching TRBD2. With V trimmed by 5 bases and J by 5 bases, 1 base remained unmatched. This CDR3 is 14 amino acids long. Germline CDR1 and CDR2: MNHEY and SVGAGI. The CDR3 sequence: CASSRTSGRETQYF. CDR3 in DNA: TGTGCCAGCAGTCGGACTAGCGGGAGGGAGACCCAGTACTTC.

This clonotype was detected ten times or more. V and J are TRBV27 and TRBJ1-5; tentatively, D is TRBD1 (6 bases). V was trimmed by 0 bases and J by 1 base, leaving 10 bases between them. The CDR3 is 16 amino acids. CDR1 is MNHEY, CDR2 SMNVEV, per germline (reference sequence). The CDR3 DNA follows: TGTGCCAGCAGTTTATCTGCGGGGGCCAGCAATCAGCCCCAGCATTTT. Residues: CASSLSAGASNQPQHF.

This clonotype was observed many times. The chain employs TRBV20-1 and TRBJ1-2, with D possibly matching TRBD1 (5 bases). This CDR3 has 14 amino acids. Per the germline V gene, CDR1 is DFQATT and CDR2 is SNEGSKA (reference sequence). The V gene lost 5 bases and the J gene lost 1 base, with 14 bases spanning the gap. The chain's CDR3 is CSAPAPDSNYGYTF. The CDR3 bases are TGCAGTGCTCCCGCTCCCGACAGTAACTATGGCTACACCTTC.

This clonotype was seen many times. The rearrangement joins TRBV2 to TRBJ1-2; TRBD1 might be the D (5 bases). CDR3 length: 12 residues. CDR1 and CDR2 (germline): SNHLY, FYNNEI. The V and J ends lost 10 bases and 2 bases respectively, with 11 bases between them. The CDR3 loop reads CATDRDNYGYTF. The CDR3 DNA reads TGTGCCACCGACCGGGACAACTATGGCTACACCTTC.